One and the same sample provided the 11 T cell receptor beta chains below, sequenced in a study of blood T cells in healthy people across ages. Primed by a sample-barcoded 5' primer and a J-beta primer mix, a second PCR proceeded for about 7 to 11 cycles. A single record per CDR3 protein comes from TCRdb applying MiXCR to the 5' RACE reads. The repertoire holds over 700,000 distinct CDR3 sequences, around half seen once, with approximately 40% in the top ten. Sample: blood. The receptor source for this set is a man at least 80 years old in good health.

The chain links TRBV20-1 to TRBJ2-5, with 9 bases that match TRBD2. The J call may not be correct, given that the DNA end is closer to TRBJ2-7. The CDR3 has 14 amino acids. Germline CDR1 reads DFQATT; CDR2 reads SNEGSKA (reference sequence). For the CDR3, the DNA is TGCAGTGCTAGCCCGACTAGCGGAGCCTACGAGCAGTACTTC. Translating it yields CSASPTSGAYEQYF.

The chain carries TRBV5-5 and TRBJ2-1; D unclear. Between the trimmed V and J ends, which lost 4 bases and 9 bases, there was a span of 17 bases. This CDR3 has 14 amino acids. Germline-derived CDR1 and CDR2 are SGHKS and YYEKEE (reference sequence). The chain's CDR3 is CASSNPLRWAEQFF. In DNA, the CDR3 is TGTGCCAGCAGCAACCCGCTGAGGTGGGCTGAGCAGTTCTTC.

The chain combines TRBV7-3 with TRBJ2-4; TRBD2 aligns across 10 bases. J gave up 13 bases and V 4 bases, and 16 bases lay outside the gene matches. Germline assignment: CDR1 SGHTA and CDR2 FQGTGA. This CDR3 is built from 16 residues. CDR3 in amino acids: CASSSSAGGPSNEQYF. The DNA of the CDR3 is TGTGCCAGCAGCTCATCAGCGGGAGGGCCCTCGAATGAGCAGTACTTC.

J is TRBJ1-2 and V is TRBV11-3, with a possible D match to TRBD1 (6 bases). Deletions cut 7 bases from V and 8 bases from J, with 23 bases between. This CDR3 spans 15 amino acids. In germline, CDR1 is SGHNT, CDR2 YENEEA. Here the CDR3 reads CASTSLVGRGRGYTF. CDR3 DNA sequence: TGTGCCAGCACCAGCCTGGTCGGCAGGGGAAGAGGCTACACCTTC.

This rearrangement joins TRBV20-1 to TRBJ2-1; 10 bases line up with TRBD2. The end of the DNA fits TRBJ2-7 better, so the J call may be wrong. Germline V CDR1 and CDR2: DFQATT, SNEGSKA (reference sequence). CDR3 length: 18 amino acids. The CDR3 DNA is TGCAGTGCTCCGAGGCCTCTAGCGGGGGACGGCTCCTACAATGAGCAGTACTTC. It yields the protein CSAPRPLAGDGSYNEQYF.

The chain uses TRBV6-6 and TRBJ2-5, with D unclear. The J call may be incorrect, as the DNA end agrees better with TRBJ2-7. From germline, CDR1 is MNHNY and CDR2 SVGAGI (reference sequence). There are 13 residues in the CDR3. CDR3 loop: CASRNTLPPEQYF. The CDR3 DNA reads TGTGCCAGCAGAAACACCTTACCACCCGAGCAGTACTTC.

The CDR3 region is CASSLMLINTEAFF. CDR3 bases: TGTGCCAGCAGCTTAATGTTGATAAACACTGAAGCTTTCTTT. V is TRBV11-2 and J is TRBJ1-1; unclear D gene. Germline V gene sequence: CDR1 SGHAT, CDR2 FQNNGV. V gave up 2 bases and J gave up 2 bases, with 9 bases separating them. This CDR3 spans 14 amino acids.

This chain connects TRBV27 to TRBJ2-3; unclear D gene. The CDR3 is made up of 13 amino acids. Germline assignment: CDR1 MNHEY and CDR2 SMNVEV (reference sequence). The ends were cut back, 2 bases at V and 4 bases at J, with 7 bases in the middle. The CDR3 DNA sequence: TGTGCCAGCAGTTTAAACCCACCAGATACGCAGTATTTT. It encodes CASSLNPPDTQYF.

The V and J genes are TRBV20-1 and TRBJ2-7; D gene ambiguous. With 0 bases removed from V and 7 bases from J, the gap between germline ends came to 19 bases. CDR1 is DFQATT and CDR2 is SNEGSKA in the germline V gene (reference sequence). This CDR3 is built from 15 residues. CDR3 sequence reads: CSARDSISAVREQYF. CDR3 coding DNA: TGCAGTGCTAGAGATTCAATCAGTGCGGTTAGGGAGCAGTACTTC.

The chain uses TRBV5-1 and TRBJ2-1; tentatively, D is TRBD2 (5 bases). This CDR3 region has 15 residues. The ends were cut back, 0 bases at V and 0 bases at J, with 7 bases in the middle. Germline V gene data show CDR1 as SGHRS and CDR2 as YFSETQ. The CDR3 nucleotides read TGCGCCAGCAGCTTGGTAGCGCACTCCTACAATGAGCAGTTCTTC. Translated, it gives CASSLVAHSYNEQFF.

This clonotype was seen only a few times. The V and J genes are TRBV20-1 and TRBJ2-3; D ambiguous. The CDR3 covers 11 residues. V was cut by 5 bases and J by 0 bases, with 3 bases left in between. Germline CDR1 DFQATT, CDR2 SNEGSKA (reference sequence). This chain's CDR3 is CSAYSTDTQYF. CDR3 bases: TGCAGTGCTTACAGCACAGATACGCAGTATTTT.